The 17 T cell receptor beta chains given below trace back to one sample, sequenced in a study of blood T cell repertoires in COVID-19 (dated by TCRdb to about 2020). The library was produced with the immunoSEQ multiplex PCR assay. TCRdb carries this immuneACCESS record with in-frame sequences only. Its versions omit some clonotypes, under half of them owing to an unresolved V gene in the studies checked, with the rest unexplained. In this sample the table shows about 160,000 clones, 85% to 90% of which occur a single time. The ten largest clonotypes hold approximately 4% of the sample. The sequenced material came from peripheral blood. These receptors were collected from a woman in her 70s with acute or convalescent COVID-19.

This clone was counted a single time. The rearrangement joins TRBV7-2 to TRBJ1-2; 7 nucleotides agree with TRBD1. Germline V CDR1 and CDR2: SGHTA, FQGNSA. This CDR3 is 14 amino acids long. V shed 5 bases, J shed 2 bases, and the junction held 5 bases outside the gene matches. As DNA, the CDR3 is TGTGCCAGCAGCCGGGACAGAGAGAACTATGGCTACACCTTC. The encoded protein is CASSRDRENYGYTF.

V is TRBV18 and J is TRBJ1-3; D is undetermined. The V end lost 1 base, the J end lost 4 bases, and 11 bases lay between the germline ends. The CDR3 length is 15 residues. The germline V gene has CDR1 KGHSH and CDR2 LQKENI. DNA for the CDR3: TGTGCCAGCTCACCACGCGAGGCGAAGGGAAACACCATATATTTT. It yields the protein CASSPREAKGNTIYF.

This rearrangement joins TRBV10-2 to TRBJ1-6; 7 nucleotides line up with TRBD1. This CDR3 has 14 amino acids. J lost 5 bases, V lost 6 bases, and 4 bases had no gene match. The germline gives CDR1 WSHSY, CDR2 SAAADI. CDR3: CASRSGTDNSPLHF. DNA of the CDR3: TGCGCCAGCAGATCCGGGACAGATAATTCACCCCTCCACTTT.

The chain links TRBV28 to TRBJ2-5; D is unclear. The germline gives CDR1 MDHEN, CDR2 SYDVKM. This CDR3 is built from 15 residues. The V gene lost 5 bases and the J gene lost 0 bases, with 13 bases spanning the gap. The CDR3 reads CASSRPRGHQETQYF. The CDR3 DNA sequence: TGTGCCAGCAGTCGCCCCAGAGGCCACCAAGAGACCCAGTACTTC.

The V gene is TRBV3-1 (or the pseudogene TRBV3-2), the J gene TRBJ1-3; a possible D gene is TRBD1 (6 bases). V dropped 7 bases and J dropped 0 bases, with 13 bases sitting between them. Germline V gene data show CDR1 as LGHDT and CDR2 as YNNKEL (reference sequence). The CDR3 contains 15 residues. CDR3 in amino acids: CASTRGGSSGNTIYF. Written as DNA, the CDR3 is TGTGCCAGCACCAGGGGCGGGAGCTCTGGAAACACCATATATTTT.

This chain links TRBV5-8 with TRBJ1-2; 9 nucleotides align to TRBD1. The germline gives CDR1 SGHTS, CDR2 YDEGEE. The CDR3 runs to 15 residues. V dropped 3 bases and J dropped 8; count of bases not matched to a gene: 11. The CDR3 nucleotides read TGTGCCAGCAGCTCCTTCACAGGGGGCGCGGGCGGCTACACCTTC. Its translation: CASSSFTGGAGGYTF.

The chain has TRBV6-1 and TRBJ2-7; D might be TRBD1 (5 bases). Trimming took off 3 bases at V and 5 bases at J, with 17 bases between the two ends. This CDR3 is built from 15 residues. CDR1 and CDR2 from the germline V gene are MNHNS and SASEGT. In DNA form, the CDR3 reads TGTGCCAGCAGTGATGGCGCGAAGGGGCTGAACGAGCAGTACTTC. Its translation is CASSDGAKGLNEQYF.

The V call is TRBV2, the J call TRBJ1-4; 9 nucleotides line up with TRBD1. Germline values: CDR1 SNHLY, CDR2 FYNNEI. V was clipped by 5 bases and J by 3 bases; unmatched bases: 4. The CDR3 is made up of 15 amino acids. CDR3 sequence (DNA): TGTGCCAGCAGTCGGCGGACAGGGGCTAATGAAAAACTGTTTTTT. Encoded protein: CASSRRTGANEKLFF.

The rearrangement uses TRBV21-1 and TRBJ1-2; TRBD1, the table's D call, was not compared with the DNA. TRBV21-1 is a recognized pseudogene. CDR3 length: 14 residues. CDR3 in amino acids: CASSKRQYNYGYTF. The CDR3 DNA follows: TGTGCCAGCAGCAAGAGACAGTATAACTATGGCTACACCTTC.

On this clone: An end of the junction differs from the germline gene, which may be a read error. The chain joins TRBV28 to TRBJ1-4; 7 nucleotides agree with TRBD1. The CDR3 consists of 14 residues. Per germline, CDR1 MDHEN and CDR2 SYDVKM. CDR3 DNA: TGTGCCACCAGTCTACGGGGGACAGCTGAAAAACTGTTTTTT. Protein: CATSLRGTAEKLFF.

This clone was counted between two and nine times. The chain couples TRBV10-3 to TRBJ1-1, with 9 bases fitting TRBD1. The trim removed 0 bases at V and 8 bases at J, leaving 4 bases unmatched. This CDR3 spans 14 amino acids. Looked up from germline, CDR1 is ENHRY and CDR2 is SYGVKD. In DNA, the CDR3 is TGTGCCATCAGTGAGTCGCTGGGACAGGGAGAAGCTTTCTTT. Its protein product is CAISESLGQGEAFF.

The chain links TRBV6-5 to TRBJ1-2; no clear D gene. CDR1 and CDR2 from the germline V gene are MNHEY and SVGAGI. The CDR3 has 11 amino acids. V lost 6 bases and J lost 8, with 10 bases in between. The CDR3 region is CASSSTLGYTF. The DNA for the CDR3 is TGTGCCAGCAGCTCGACACTCGGCTACACCTTC.

The CDR3 here is CASSLAVGSTEAFF. DNA of the CDR3: TGTGCCAGCAGCTTGGCGGTGGGGAGCACTGAAGCTTTCTTT. The rearrangement joins TRBV5-6 to TRBJ1-1, with D unresolved. Trimming left V 0 bases short and J 4 bases short, with 10 bases between. CDR3 size: 14 residues. The V gene's germline CDR1 is SGHDT and CDR2 YYEEEE.

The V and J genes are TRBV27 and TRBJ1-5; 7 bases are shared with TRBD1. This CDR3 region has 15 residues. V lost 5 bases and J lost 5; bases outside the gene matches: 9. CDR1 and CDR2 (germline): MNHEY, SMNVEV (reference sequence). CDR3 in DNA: TGTGCCAGCAGTCAACTAGGACAGGTTGATCAGCCCCAGCATTTT. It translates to CASSQLGQVDQPQHF.

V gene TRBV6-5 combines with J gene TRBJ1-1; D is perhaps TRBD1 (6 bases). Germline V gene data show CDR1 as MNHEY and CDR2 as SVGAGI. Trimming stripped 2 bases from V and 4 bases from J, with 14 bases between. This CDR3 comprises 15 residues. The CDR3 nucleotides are TGTGCCAGCAGTTACACCCGGGGGGCGACCACTGAAGCTTTCTTT. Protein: CASSYTRGATTEAFF.

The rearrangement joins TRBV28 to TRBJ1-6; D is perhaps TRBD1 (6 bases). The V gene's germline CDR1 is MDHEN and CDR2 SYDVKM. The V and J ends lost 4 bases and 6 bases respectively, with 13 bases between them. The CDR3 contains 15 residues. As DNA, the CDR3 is TGTGCCAGCAGTTGGGGAAACAGGGTTAATTCACCCCTCCACTTT. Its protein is CASSWGNRVNSPLHF.

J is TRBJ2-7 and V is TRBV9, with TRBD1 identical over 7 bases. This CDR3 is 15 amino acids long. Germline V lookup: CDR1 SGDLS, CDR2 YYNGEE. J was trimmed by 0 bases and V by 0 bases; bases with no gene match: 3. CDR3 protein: CASSVGQGNSYEQYF. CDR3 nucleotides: TGTGCCAGCAGCGTAGGACAGGGAAACTCCTACGAGCAGTACTTC.